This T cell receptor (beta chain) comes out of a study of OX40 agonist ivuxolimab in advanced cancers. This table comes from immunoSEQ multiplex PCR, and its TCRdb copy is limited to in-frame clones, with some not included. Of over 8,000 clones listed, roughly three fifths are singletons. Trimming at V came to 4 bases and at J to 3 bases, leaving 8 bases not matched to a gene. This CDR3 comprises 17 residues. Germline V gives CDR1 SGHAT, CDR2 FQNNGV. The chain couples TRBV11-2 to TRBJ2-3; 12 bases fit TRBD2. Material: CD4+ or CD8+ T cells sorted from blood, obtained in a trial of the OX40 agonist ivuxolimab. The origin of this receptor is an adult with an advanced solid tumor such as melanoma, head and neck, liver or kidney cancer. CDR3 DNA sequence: TGTGCCAGCAGCTGGCCGACTAGCGGGAGTGGGACAGATACGCAGTATTTT. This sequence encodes CASSWPTSGSGTDTQYF.